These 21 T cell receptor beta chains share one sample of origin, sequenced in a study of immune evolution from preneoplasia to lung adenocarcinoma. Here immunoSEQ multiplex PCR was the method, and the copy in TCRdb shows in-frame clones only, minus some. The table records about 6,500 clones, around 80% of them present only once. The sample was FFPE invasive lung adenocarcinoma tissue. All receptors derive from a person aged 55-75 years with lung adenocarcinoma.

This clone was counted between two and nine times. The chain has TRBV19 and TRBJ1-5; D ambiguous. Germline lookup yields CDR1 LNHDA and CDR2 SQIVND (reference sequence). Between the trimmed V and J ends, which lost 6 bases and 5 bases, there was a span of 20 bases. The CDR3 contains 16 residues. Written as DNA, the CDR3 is TGTGCCAGTAGGAGCCCGGGCGGTGGAGCGGATCAGCCCCAGCATTTT. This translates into CASRSPGGGADQPQHF. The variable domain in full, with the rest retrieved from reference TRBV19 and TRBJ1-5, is DGGITQSPKYLFRKEGQNVTLSCEQNLNHDAMYWYRQDPGQGLRLIYYSQIVNDFQKGDIAEGYSVSREKKESFPLTVTSAQKNPTAFYLCASRSPGGGADQPQHFGDGTRLSIL.

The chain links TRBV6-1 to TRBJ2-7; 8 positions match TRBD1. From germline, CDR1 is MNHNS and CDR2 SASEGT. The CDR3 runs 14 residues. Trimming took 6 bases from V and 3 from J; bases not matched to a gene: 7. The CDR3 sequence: CASRATGVLYEQYF. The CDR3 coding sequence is TGTGCCAGCAGGGCGACAGGGGTTCTCTACGAGCAGTACTTC.

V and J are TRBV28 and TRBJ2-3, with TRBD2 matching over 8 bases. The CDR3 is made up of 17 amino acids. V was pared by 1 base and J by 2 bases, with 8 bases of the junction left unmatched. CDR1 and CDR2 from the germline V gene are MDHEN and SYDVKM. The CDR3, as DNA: TGTGCCAGCAGTTTATATGGCGCGGGAGGTTCCACAGATACGCAGTATTTT. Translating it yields CASSLYGAGGSTDTQYF.

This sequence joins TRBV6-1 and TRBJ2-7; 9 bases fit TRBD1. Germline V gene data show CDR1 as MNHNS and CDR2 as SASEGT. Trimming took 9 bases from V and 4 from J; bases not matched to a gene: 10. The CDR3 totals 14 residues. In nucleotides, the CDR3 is TGTGCCAGTCTACGGACAGGGGCTGATTACGAGCAGTACTTC. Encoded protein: CASLRTGADYEQYF.

CDR3: CASSFYSVLETQYF. CDR3 DNA sequence: TGTGCCAGCAGCTTTTATAGCGTCCTAGAGACCCAGTACTTC. The chain recombines TRBV5-4 with TRBJ2-5, with D perhaps TRBD2 (5 bases). The ends were cut back, 2 bases at V and 4 bases at J, with 12 bases in the middle. This CDR3 spans 14 amino acids. Germline CDR1 is SGHNT and CDR2 is YYREEE (reference sequence).

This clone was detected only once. CDR3 residues: CASSAYQGRTGDEQFF. In nucleotides, the CDR3 is TGTGCCAGCAGCGCATATCAGGGGCGCACCGGCGATGAGCAGTTCTTC. This rearrangement joins TRBV9 to TRBJ2-1, with a tentative D call TRBD1 (6 bases). Trimming pared 3 bases from V and 8 bases from J, leaving 21 bases between. This CDR3 has 16 residues. CDR1 and CDR2 (germline): SGDLS, YYNGEE.

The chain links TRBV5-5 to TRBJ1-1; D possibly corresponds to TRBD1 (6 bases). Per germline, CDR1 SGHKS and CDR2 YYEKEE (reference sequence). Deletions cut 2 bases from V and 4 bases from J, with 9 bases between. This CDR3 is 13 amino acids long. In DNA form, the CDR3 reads TGTGCCAGCAGCTTAATAGGGGGCACTGAAGCTTTCTTT. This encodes CASSLIGGTEAFF.

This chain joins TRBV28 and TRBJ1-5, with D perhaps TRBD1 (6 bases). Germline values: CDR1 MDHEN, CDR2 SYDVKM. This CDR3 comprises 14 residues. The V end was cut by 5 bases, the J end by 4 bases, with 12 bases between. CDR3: CASSGGGGNQPQHF. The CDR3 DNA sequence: TGTGCCAGCAGTGGAGGGGGTGGTAATCAGCCCCAGCATTTT.

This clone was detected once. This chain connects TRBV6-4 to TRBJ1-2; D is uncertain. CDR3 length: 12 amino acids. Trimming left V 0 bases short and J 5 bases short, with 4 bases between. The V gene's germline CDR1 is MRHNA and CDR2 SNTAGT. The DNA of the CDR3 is TGTGCCAGCAGTGACTCGGAGTATGGCTACACCTTC. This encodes CASSDSEYGYTF.

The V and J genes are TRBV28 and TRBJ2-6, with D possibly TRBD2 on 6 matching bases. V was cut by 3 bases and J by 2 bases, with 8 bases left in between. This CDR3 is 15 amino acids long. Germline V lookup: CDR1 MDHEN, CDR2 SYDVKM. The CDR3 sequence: CASSFGGTGANVLTF. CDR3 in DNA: TGTGCCAGCAGTTTTGGAGGGACTGGGGCCAACGTCCTGACTTTC.

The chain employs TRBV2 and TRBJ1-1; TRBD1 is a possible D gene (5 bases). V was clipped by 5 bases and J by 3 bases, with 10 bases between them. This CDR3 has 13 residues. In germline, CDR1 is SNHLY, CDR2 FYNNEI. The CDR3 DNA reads TGTGCCAGCAGTCAACAGGAGCACACTGAAGCTTTCTTT. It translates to CASSQQEHTEAFF.

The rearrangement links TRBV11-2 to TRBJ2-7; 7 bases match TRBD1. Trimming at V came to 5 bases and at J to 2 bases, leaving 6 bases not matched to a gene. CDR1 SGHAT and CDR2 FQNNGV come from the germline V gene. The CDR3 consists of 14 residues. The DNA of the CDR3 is TGTGCCAGCAGCAAGTGGACAGGTCCCTACGAGCAGTACTTC. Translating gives CASSKWTGPYEQYF.

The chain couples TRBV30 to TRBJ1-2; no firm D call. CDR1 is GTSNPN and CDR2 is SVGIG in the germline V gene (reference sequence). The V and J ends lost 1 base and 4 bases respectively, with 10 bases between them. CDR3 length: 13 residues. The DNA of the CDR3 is TGTGCCTGGAGTGGGGCTGGCGGCTATGGCTACACCTTC. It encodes CAWSGAGGYGYTF.

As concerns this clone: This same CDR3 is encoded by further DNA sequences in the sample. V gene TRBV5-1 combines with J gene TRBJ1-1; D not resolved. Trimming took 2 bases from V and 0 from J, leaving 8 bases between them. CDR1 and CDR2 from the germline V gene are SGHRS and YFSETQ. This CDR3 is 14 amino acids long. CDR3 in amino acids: CASSLDGMNTEAFF. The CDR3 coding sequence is TGCGCCAGCAGCTTAGACGGAATGAACACTGAAGCTTTCTTT.

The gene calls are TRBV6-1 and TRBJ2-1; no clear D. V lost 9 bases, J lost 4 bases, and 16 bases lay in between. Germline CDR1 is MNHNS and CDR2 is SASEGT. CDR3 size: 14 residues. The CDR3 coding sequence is TGTGCCAGTACTAATAGTGGGGAATACAATGAGCAGTTCTTC. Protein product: CASTNSGEYNEQFF.

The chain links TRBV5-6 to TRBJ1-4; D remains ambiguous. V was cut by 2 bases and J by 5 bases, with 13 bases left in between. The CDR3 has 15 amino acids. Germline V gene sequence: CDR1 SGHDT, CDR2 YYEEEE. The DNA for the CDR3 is TGTGCCAGCAGCTTTTTTCAGGACCGAAATGAAAAACTGTTTTTT. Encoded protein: CASSFFQDRNEKLFF.

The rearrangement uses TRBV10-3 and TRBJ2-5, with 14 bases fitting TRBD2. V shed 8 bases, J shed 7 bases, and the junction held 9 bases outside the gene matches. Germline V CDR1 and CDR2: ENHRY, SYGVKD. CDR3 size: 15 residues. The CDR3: CAIAGTSGGAGTQYF. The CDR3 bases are TGTGCCATCGCCGGGACTAGCGGGGGTGCCGGGACCCAGTACTTC.

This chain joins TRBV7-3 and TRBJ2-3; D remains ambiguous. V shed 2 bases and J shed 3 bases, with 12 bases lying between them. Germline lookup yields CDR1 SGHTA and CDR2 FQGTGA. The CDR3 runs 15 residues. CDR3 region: CASSLGRSTTDTQYF. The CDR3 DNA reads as TGTGCCAGCAGCTTAGGCAGGTCAACAACAGATACGCAGTATTTT.

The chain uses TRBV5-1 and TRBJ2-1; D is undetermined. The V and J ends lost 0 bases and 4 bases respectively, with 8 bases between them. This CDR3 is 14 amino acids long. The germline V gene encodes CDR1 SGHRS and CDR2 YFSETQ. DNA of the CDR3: TGCGCCAGCAGCTTGGGAGAAGTTTACAATGAGCAGTTCTTC. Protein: CASSLGEVYNEQFF.

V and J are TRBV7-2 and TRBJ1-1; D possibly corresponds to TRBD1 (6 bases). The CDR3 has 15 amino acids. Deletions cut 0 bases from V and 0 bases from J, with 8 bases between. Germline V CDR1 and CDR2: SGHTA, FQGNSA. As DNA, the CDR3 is TGTGCCAGCAGCTTAGCTCAGGGGCTGAACACTGAAGCTTTCTTT. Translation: CASSLAQGLNTEAFF.

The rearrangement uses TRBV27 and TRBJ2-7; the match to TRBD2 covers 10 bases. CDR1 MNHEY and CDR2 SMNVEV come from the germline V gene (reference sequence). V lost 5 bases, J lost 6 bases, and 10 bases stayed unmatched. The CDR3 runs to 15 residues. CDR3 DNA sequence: TGTGCCAGCAGTATAAAAGCGGGAGGGCCTTCCGAGCAGTACTTC. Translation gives CASSIKAGGPSEQYF.